These 2 T cell receptor beta chains were all obtained from the same sample, sequenced in a study of shared clonotypes between healthy human individuals. Sequenced by immunoSEQ multiplex PCR; TCRdb stores in-frame clones only, minus some. The table shows fewer than 850,000 clones, with less than 95% occurring only once. The sequencing input was memory CD8+ T cells from PBMCs. Specified subset: CD45RO+ cells pooled with CCR7-negative TemRA cells. The receptor set was obtained from a man aged 18-30 years in good health. Some clones in this sample may be carry-over from other donors' samples.

The chain recombines TRBV5-1 with TRBJ2-7; tentatively, D is TRBD2 (6 bases). Germline-derived CDR1 and CDR2 are SGHRS and YFSETQ. The CDR3 contains 16 residues. V gave up 8 bases and J gave up 5 bases, with 26 bases separating them. The CDR3 loop is CARTTTGGASTNEQYF. CDR3 in DNA: TGCGCCAGGACAACAACCGGAGGGGCTAGTACGAACGAGCAGTACTTC.

Details on this clone: A single base separates this from a much larger clone, so it may be a read error. The chain is built from TRBV5-5 and TRBJ2-7, with D unclear. The CDR3 has 11 amino acids. V lost 4 bases and J 1 base, leaving 3 bases between the germline ends. Germline-derived CDR1 and CDR2 are SGHKS and YYEKEE (reference sequence). The CDR3 loop is CASSPSYEQYF. The DNA of the CDR3 is TGTGCCAGCAGCCCTTCCTACGAGCAGTACTTC.